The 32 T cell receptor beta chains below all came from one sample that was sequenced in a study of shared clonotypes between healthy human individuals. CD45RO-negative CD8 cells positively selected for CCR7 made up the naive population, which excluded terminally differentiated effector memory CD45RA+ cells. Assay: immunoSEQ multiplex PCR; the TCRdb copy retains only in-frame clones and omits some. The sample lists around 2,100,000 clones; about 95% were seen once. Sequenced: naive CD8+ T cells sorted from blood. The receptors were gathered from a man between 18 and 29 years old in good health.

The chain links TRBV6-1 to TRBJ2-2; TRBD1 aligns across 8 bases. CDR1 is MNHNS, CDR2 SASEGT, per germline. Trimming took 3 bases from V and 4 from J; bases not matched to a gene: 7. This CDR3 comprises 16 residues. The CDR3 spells CASSEDRVTFTGELFF. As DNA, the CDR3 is TGTGCCAGCAGTGAGGACAGGGTTACGTTCACCGGGGAGCTGTTTTTT.

The CDR3 sequence is CASSQGRGLALQFF. As DNA, the CDR3 is TGCGCCAGCAGCCAAGGGAGGGGACTAGCTTTACAGTTCTTC. The chain is built from TRBV4-3 and TRBJ2-1, with 9 bases lining up with TRBD2. Losses at the gene ends were 1 base for V and 13 bases for J; bases not matched to a gene: 8. Germline CDR1 is LGHNA and CDR2 is YSLEER. The CDR3 totals 14 residues.

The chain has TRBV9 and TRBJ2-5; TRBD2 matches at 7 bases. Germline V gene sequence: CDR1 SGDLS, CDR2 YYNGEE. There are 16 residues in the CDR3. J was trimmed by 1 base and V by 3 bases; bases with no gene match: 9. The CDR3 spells CASSAEGGGVQETQYF. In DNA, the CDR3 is TGTGCCAGCAGCGCTGAAGGCGGGGGAGTCCAAGAGACCCAGTACTTC.

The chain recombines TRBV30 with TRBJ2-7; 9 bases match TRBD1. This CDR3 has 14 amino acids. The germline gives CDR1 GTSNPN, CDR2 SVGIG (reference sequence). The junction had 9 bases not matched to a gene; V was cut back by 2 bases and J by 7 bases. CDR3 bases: TGTGCCTGGAGTTCCGGGACAGGGACGAATGAGCAGTACTTC. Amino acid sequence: CAWSSGTGTNEQYF.

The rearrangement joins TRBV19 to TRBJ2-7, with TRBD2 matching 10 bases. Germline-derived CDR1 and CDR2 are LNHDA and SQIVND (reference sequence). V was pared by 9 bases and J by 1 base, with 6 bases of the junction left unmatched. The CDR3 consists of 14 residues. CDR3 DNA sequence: TGTGCCAGCATGTCTAGCGGGAGTTCCTACGAGCAGTACTTC. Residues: CASMSSGSSYEQYF.

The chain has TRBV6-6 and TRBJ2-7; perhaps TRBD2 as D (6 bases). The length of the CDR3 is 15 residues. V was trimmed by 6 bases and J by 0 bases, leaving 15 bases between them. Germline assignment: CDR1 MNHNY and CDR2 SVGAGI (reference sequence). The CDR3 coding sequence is TGTGCCAGCAGCAACCGGGACTTGAGCTCCTACGAGCAGTACTTC. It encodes CASSNRDLSSYEQYF.

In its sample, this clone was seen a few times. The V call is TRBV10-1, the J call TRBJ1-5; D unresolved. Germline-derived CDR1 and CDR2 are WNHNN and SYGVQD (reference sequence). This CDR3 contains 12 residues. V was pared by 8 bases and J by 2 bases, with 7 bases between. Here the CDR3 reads CASLAGNQPQHF. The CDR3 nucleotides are TGCGCCAGCCTCGCGGGCAATCAGCCCCAGCATTTT.

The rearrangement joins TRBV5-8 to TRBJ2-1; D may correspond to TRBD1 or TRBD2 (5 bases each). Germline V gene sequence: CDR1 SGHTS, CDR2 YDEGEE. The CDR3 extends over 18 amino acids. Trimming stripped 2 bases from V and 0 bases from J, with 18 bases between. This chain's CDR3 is CASSLIVPTGASYNEQFF. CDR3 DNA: TGTGCCAGCAGCTTAATTGTACCCACCGGGGCCTCCTACAATGAGCAGTTCTTC.

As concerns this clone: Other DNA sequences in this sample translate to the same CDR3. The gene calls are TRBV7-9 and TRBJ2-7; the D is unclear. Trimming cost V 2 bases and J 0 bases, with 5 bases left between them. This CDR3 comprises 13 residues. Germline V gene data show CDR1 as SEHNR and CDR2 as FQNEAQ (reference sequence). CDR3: CASSLLGSYEQYF. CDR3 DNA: TGTGCCAGCAGCTTATTGGGCTCCTACGAGCAGTACTTC.

The CDR3 bases are TGTGCCTGGAGTGTACCAGGGGAGTACTACGAGCAGTACTTC. Translated: CAWSVPGEYYEQYF. The rearrangement links TRBV30 to TRBJ2-7; D is possibly TRBD1 (6 bases). CDR3 length equals 14 residues. V lost 0 bases and J 3 bases, leaving 12 bases between the germline ends. Germline V lookup: CDR1 GTSNPN, CDR2 SVGIG (reference sequence).

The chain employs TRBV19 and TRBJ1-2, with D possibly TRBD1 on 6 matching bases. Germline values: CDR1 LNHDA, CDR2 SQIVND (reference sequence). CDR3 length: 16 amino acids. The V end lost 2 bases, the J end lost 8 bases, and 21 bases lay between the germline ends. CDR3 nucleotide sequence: TGTGCCAGTAGTATACTACCAGGAGGAACAGGGAACGGCTACACCTTC. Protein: CASSILPGGTGNGYTF.

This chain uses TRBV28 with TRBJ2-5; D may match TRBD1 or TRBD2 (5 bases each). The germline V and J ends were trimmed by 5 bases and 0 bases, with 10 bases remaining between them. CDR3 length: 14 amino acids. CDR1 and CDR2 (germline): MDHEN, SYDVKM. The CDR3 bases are TGTGCCAGCAGTGGGACCCAGTACCAAGAGACCCAGTACTTC. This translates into CASSGTQYQETQYF. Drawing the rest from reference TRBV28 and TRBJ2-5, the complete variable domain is DVKVTQSSRYLVKRTGEKVFLECVQDMDHENMFWYRQDPGLGLRLIYFSYDVKMKEKGDIPEGYSVSREKKERFSLILESASTNQTSMYLCASSGTQYQETQYFGPGTRLLVL.

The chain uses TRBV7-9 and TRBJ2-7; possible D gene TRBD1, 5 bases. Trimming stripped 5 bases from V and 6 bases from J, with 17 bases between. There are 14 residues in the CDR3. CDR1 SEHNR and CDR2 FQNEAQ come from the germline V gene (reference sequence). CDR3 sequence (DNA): TGTGCCAGCAGCCCCCCCGGCAGGGCAGGCGAGCAGTACTTC. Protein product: CASSPPGRAGEQYF.

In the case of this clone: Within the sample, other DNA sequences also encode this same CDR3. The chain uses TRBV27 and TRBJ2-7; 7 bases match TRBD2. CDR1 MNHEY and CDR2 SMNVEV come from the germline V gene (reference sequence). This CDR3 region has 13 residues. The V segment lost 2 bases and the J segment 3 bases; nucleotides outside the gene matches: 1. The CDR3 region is CASSLASGYEQYF. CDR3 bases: TGTGCCAGCAGTTTAGCTAGCGGCTACGAGCAGTACTTC.

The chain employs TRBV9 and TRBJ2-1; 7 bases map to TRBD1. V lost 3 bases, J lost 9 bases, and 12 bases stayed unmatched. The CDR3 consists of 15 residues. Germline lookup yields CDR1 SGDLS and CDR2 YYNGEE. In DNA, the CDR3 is TGTGCCAGCAGCGAAGGGGGCGCAAGTGTAAGTGAGCAGTTCTTC. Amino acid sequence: CASSEGGASVSEQFF.

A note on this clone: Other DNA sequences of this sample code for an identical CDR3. This CDR3 is CASSLLGEETQYF. The CDR3 bases are TGTGCCAGCAGTTTACTGGGGGAAGAGACCCAGTACTTC. This chain uses TRBV27 with TRBJ2-5; D tentatively fits TRBD1 or TRBD2 (5 bases each). Trimming cost V 2 bases and J 3 bases, with 7 bases left between them. The CDR3 is 13 residues long. Germline V gene data show CDR1 as MNHEY and CDR2 as SMNVEV (reference sequence).

In DNA form, the CDR3 reads TGTGCCAGCAGTTACTCTTCTAGCGGCTCTTGGGACGAGCAGTACTTC. Translating it yields CASSYSSSGSWDEQYF. This chain uses TRBV6-5 with TRBJ2-7, with 7 bases matching TRBD2. Trimming cost V 0 bases and J 5 bases; bases outside gene matches: 10. The CDR3 totals 16 residues. Per the germline V gene, CDR1 is MNHEY and CDR2 is SVGAGI.

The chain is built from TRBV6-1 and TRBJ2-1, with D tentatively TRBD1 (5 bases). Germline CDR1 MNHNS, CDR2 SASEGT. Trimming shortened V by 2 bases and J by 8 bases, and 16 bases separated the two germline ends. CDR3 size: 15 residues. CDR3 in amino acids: CASSENLRVWDEQFF. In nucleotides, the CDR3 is TGTGCCAGCAGTGAAAATCTCAGGGTTTGGGATGAGCAGTTCTTC.

The CDR3 region has the DNA TGTGCCAGTAGTGCAGACCCTGGAAACACCATATATTTT. Protein: CASSADPGNTIYF. J is TRBJ1-3 and V is TRBV19; D ambiguous. V shed 5 bases and J shed 2 bases, with 7 bases lying between them. This CDR3 has 13 amino acids. In germline, CDR1 is LNHDA, CDR2 SQIVND (reference sequence).

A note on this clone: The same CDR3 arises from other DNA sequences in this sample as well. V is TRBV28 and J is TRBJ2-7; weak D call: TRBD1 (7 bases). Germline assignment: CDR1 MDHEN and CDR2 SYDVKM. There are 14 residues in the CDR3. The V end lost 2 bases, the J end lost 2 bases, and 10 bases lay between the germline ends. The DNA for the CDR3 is TGTGCCAGCAGTTTAGCGGGGACAGCCTACGAGCAGTACTTC. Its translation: CASSLAGTAYEQYF.

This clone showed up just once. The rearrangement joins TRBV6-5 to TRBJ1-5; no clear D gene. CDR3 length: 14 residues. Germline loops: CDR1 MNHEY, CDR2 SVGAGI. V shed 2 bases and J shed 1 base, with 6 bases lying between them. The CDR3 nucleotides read TGTGCCAGCAGTTACGACTCCAGCAATCAGCCCCAGCATTTT. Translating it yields CASSYDSSNQPQHF.

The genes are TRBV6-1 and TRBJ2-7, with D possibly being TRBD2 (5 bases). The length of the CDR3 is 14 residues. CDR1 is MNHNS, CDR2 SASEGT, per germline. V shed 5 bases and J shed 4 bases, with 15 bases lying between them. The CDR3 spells CASSLRTSTYEQYF. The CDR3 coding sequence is TGTGCCAGCAGTTTGCGGACTTCCACTTACGAGCAGTACTTC.

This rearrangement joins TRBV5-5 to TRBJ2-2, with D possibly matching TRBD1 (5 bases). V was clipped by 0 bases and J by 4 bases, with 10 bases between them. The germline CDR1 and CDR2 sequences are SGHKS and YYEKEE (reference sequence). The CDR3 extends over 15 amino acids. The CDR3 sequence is CASSLDVGATGELFF. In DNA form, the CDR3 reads TGTGCCAGCAGCTTGGATGTAGGGGCCACCGGGGAGCTGTTTTTT. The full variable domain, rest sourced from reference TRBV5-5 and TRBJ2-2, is DAGVTQSPTHLIKTRGQQVTLRCSPISGHKSVSWYQQVLGQGPQFIFQYYEKEERGRGNFPDRFSARQFPNYSSELNVNALLLGDSALYLCASSLDVGATGELFFGEGSRLTVL.

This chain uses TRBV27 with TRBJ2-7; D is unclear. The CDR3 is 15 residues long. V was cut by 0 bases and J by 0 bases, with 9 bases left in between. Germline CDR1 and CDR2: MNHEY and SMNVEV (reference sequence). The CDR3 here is CASSLSADHSYEQYF. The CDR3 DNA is TGTGCCAGCAGTTTATCAGCTGATCACTCCTACGAGCAGTACTTC.

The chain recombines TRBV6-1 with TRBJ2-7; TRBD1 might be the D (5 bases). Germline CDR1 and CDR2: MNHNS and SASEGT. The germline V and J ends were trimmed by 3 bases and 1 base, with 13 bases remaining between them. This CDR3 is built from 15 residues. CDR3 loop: CASSELPRESYEQYF. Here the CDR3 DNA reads TGTGCCAGCAGTGAGCTTCCCAGGGAATCCTACGAGCAGTACTTC.

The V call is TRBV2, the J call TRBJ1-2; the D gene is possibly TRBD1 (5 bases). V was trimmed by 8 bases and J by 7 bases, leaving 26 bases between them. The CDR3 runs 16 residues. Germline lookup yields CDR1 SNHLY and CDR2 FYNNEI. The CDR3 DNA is TGTGCCAGCGAAGATCCGGGACGGACCATCGTGGGTGGCTACACCTTC. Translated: CASEDPGRTIVGGYTF.

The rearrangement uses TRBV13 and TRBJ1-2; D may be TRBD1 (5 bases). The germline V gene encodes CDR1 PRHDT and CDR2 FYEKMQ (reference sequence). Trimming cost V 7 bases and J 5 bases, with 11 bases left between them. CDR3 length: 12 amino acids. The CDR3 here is CASTDSGYGYTF. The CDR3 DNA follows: TGTGCCAGCACCGATTCAGGGTATGGCTACACCTTC.

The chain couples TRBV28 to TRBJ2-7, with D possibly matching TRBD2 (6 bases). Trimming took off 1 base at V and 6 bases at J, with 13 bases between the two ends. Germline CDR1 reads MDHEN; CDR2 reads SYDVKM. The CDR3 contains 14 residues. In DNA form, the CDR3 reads TGTGCCAGCAGTTTATATGGGGAGGCCCTCGAGCAGTACTTC. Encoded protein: CASSLYGEALEQYF.

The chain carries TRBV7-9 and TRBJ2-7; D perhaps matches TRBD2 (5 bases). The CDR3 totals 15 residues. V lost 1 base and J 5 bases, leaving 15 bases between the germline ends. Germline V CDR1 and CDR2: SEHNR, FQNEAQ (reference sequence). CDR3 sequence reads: CASSLGPDTGNEQYF. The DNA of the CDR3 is TGTGCCAGCAGCTTAGGCCCCGACACCGGGAACGAGCAGTACTTC. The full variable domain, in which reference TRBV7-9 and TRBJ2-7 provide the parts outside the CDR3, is DTGVSQNPRHKITKRGQNVTFRCDPISEHNRLYWYRQTLGQGPEFLTYFQNEAQLEKSRLLSDRFSAERPKGSFSTLEIQRTEQGDSAMYLCASSLGPDTGNEQYFGPGTRLTVT.

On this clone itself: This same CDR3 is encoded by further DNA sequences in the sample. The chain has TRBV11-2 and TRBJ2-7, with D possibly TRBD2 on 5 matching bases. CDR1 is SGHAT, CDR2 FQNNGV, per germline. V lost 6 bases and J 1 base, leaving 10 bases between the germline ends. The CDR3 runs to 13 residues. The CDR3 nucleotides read TGTGCCAGCAGTTTGAGGGATTCCTACGAGCAGTACTTC. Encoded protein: CASSLRDSYEQYF.

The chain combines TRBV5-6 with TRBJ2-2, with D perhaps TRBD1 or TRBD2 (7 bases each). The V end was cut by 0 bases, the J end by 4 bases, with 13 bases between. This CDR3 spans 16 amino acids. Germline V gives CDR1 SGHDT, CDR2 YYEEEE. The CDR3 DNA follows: TGTGCCAGCAGCTTGGTAACAGGGGAGGGCACCGGGGAGCTGTTTTTT. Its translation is CASSLVTGEGTGELFF.

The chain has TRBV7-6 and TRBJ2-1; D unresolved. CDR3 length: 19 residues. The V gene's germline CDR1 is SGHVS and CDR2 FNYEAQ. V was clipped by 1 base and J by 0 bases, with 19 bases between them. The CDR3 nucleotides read TGTGCCAGCAGCTTAGAGTTCGGAAGCCCCCGCGGCTCCTACAATGAGCAGTTCTTC. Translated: CASSLEFGSPRGSYNEQFF.